This is a list of T cell receptor beta chains from one sample in a study of blood T cells in healthy people across ages. TCRdb called the 5' RACE reads again in MiXCR, with one record for every CDR3 protein. The table lists hundreds of thousands of distinct CDR3 sequences, more than 45% of them singletons. Input material: blood. The receptors stem from a man younger than 45 in good health. Both conserved end residues are part of each CDR3. A D gene is named only where the DNA matches it firmly. Clone size is shown for a subset of rows, as once, few, many or a class of expanded clone.

v_gene	abundance	j_gene	d_gene	CDR3aa	CDR3nt
TRBV15	few	TRBJ2-4	-	CATSRDEGSFNIQYF	TGTGCCACCAGCAGAGATGAGGGATCGTTTAACATTCAGTACTTC
TRBV2	-	TRBJ1-2	-	CASSPTGDGGYTF	TGTGCCAGCAGTCCCACGGGGGACGGGGGCTACACCTTC
TRBV7-3	-	TRBJ1-1	-	CASSLKWGENTEAFF	TGTGCCAGCAGCTTAAAATGGGGGGAAAACACTGAAGCTTTCTTT
TRBV9	-	TRBJ1-2	-	CASSVSQFNYGYTF	TGTGCCAGCAGCGTATCCCAGTTCAACTATGGCTACACCTTC
TRBV7-2	-	TRBJ2-5	-	CASSPGTEKTQYF	TGTGCCAGCAGCCCGGGGACCGAAAAGACCCAGTACTTC
TRBV27	-	TRBJ2-1	-	CASSLPQGRYNEQFF	TGTGCCAGCAGTTTACCACAGGGCCGCTACAATGAGCAGTTCTTC
TRBV5-1	-	TRBJ2-5	TRBD2	CASSPSGGAQETQYF	TGCGCCAGCAGCCCAAGCGGGGGGGCCCAAGAGACCCAGTACTTC
TRBV28	few	TRBJ2-1	-	CASKGAGEGVNNEQFF	TGTGCCAGCAAAGGGGCGGGCGAGGGGGTTAACAATGAGCAGTTCTTC
TRBV28	-	TRBJ1-2	TRBD1	CATQNDRGRGYTF	TGTGCCACGCAAAATGACAGGGGGAGAGGCTACACCTTC
TRBV12-3/TRBV12-4	-	TRBJ2-3	-	CASSARGSTDTQYF	TGTGCCAGCAGTGCGCGGGGAAGCACAGATACGCAGTATTTT